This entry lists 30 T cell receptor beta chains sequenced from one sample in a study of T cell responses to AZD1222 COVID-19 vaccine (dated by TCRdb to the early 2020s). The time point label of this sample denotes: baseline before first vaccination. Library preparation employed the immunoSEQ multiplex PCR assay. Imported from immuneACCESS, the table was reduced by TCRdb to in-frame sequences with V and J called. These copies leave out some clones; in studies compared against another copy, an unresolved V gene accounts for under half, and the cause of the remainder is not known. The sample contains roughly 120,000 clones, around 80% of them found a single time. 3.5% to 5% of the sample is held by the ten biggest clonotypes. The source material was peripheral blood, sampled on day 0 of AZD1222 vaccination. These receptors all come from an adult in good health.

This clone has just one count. CDR3 residues: CAWSPSSGNTIYF. DNA for the CDR3: TGTGCCTGGAGCCCTTCCTCTGGAAACACCATATATTTT. The chain carries TRBV30 and TRBJ1-3; D gene ambiguous. Trimming took off 3 bases at V and 0 bases at J, with 6 bases between the two ends. The CDR3 runs to 13 residues. Germline values: CDR1 GTSNPN, CDR2 SVGIG (reference sequence).

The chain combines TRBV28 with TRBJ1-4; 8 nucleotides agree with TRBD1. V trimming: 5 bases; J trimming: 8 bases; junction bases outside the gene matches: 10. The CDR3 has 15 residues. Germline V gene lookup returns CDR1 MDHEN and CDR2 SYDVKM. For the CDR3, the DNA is TGTGCCAGCAGTGCCAGACAGGGGAGGGGCGAAAAACTGTTTTTT. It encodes CASSARQGRGEKLFF.

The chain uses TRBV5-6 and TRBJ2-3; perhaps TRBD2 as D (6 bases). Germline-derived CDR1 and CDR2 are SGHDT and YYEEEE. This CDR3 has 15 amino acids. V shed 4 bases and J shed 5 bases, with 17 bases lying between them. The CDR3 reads CASSLKPGVGDTQYF. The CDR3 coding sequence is TGTGCCAGCAGCCTGAAACCGGGGGTGGGAGATACGCAGTATTTT. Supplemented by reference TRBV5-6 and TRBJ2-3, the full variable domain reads DAGVTQSPTHLIKTRGQQVTLRCSPKSGHDTVSWYQQALGQGPQFIFQYYEEEERQRGNFPDRFSGHQFPNYSSELNVNALLLGDSALYLCASSLKPGVGDTQYFGPGTRLTVL.

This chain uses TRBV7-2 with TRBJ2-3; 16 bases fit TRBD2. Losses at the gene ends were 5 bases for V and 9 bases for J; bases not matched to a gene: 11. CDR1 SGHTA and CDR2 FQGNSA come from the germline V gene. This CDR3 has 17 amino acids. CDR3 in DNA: TGTGCCAGCAGCCTCCAGGGACTAGCGGGAGGGCGGGGGACGCAGTATTTT. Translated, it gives CASSLQGLAGGRGTQYF.

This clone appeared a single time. CDR3 sequence: CAFARRTGKNSPLHF. The CDR3 DNA follows: TGTGCCTTCGCCCGGCGGACAGGGAAGAACTCACCCCTCCACTTT. The rearrangement uses TRBV30 and TRBJ1-6, with 8 bases identical to TRBD1. Trimming removed 7 bases from V and 10 bases from J; junction bases left unmatched: 15. This CDR3 spans 15 amino acids. Germline V gene data show CDR1 as GTSNPN and CDR2 as SVGIG (reference sequence). The full variable domain, its missing parts supplied by reference TRBV30 and TRBJ1-6, is SQTIHQWPATLVQPVGSPLSLECTVEGTSNPNLYWYRQAAGRGLQLLFYSVGIGQISSEVPQNLSASRPQDRQFILSSKKLLLSDSGFYLCAFARRTGKNSPLHFGNGTRLTVT.

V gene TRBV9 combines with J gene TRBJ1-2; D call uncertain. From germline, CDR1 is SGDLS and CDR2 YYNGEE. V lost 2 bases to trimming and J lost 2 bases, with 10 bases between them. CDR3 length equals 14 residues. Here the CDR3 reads CASSVLTGNYGYTF. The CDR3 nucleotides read TGTGCCAGCAGCGTTTTGACGGGAAACTATGGCTACACCTTC.

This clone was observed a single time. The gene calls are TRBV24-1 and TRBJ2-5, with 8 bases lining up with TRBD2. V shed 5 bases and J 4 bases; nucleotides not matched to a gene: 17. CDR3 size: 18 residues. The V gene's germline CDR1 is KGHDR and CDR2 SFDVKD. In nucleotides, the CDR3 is TGTGCCACCAGTGGCCGGAACCCGGGGGGGCCGGTTGGAGAGACCCAGTACTTC. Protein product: CATSGRNPGGPVGETQYF.

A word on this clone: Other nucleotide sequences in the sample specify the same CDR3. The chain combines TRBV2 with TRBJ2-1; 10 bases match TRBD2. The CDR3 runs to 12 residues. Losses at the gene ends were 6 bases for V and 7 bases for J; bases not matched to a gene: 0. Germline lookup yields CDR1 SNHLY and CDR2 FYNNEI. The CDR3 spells CASRLAGNEQFF. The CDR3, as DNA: TGTGCCAGCAGACTAGCGGGGAATGAGCAGTTCTTC.

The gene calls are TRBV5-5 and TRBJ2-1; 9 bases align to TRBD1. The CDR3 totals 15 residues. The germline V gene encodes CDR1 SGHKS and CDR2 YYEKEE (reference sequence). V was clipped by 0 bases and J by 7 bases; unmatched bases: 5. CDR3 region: CASSLVGQGANEQFF. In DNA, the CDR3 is TGTGCCAGCAGCTTGGTGGGACAGGGCGCAAATGAGCAGTTCTTC.

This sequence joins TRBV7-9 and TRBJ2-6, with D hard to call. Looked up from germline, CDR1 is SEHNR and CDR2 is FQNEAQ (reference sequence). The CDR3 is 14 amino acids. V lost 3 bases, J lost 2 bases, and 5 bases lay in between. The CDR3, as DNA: TGTGCCAGCAGCTTCTCAGCTGGGGCCAACGTCCTGACTTTC. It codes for CASSFSAGANVLTF.

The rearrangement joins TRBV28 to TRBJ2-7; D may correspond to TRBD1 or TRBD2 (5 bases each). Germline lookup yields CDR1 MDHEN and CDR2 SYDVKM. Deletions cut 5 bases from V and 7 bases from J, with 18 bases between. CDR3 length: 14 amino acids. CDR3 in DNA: TGTGCCAGCAGTAGTCCCGGGGCAGGGTTAGAGCAGTACTTC. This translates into CASSSPGAGLEQYF.

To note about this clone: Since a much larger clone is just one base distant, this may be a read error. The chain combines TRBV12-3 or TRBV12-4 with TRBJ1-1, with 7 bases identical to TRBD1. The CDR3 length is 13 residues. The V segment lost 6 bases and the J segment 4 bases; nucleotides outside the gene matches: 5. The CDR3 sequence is CASRYRGGTEAFF. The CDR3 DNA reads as TGTGCCAGCAGGTACAGGGGTGGCACTGAAGCTTTCTTT.

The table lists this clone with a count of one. This chain's CDR3 is CASSQNFYGYTF. The CDR3 coding sequence is TGTGCCAGCAGCCAGAACTTCTATGGCTACACCTTC. The gene calls are TRBV3-1 (or the pseudogene TRBV3-2) and TRBJ1-2; D unresolved. Germline CDR1 LGHDT, CDR2 YNNKEL (reference sequence). Trimming took off 3 bases at V and 4 bases at J, with 6 bases between the two ends. The CDR3 contains 12 residues.

The CDR3 bases are TGTGCCACCAGTGATTCAAGTGACAGGGGTAATGAGCAGTTCTTC. Translating it yields CATSDSSDRGNEQFF. The J gene is TRBJ2-1, the V gene TRBV24-1, with TRBD1 matching 8 bases. V trimming: 2 bases; J trimming: 7 bases; junction bases outside the gene matches: 6. The germline gives CDR1 KGHDR, CDR2 SFDVKD. There are 15 residues in the CDR3.

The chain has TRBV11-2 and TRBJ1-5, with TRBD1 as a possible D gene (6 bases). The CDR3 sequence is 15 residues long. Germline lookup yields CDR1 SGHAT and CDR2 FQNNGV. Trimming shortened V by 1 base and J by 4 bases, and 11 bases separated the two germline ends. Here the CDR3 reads CASSLGGALNQPQHF. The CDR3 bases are TGTGCCAGCAGCTTAGGGGGGGCTCTGAATCAGCCCCAGCATTTT.

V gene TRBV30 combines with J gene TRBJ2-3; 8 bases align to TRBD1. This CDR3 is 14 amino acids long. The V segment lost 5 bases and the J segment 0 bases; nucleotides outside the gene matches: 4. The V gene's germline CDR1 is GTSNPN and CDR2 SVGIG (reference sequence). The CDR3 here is CAWFRGLSTDTQYF. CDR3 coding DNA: TGTGCCTGGTTCAGGGGGCTAAGCACAGATACGCAGTATTTT.

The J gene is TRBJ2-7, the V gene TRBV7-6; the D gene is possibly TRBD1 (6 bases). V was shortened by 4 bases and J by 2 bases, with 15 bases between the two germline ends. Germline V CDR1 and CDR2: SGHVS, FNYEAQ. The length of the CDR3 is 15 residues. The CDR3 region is CASSSYPGQTYEQYF. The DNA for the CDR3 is TGTGCCAGCAGCTCCTATCCGGGACAAACCTACGAGCAGTACTTC. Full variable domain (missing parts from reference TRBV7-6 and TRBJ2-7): GAGVSQSPRYKVTKRGQDVALRCDPISGHVSLYWYRQALGQGPEFLTYFNYEAQQDKSGLPNDRFSAERPEGSISTLTIQRTEQRDSAMYRCASSSYPGQTYEQYFGPGTRLTVT.

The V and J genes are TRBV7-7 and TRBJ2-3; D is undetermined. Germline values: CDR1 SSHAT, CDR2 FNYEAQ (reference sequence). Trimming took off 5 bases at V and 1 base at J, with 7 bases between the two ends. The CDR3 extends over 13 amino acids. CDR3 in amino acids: CASSLDRTDTQYF. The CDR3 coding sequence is TGTGCCAGCAGCCTCGATCGCACAGATACGCAGTATTTT.

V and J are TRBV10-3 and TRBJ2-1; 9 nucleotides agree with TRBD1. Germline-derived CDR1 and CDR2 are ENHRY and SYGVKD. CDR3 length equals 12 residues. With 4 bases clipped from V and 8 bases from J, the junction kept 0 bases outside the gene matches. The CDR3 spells CAISGTGDEQFF. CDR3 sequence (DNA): TGTGCCATCAGTGGGACAGGGGATGAGCAGTTCTTC.

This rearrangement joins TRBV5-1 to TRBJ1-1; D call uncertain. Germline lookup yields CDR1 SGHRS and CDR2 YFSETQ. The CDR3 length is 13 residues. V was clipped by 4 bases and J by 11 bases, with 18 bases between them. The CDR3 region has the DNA TGCGCCAGCAGCCCCTATCCGGGATCGGGGGCTTTCTTT. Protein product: CASSPYPGSGAFF.

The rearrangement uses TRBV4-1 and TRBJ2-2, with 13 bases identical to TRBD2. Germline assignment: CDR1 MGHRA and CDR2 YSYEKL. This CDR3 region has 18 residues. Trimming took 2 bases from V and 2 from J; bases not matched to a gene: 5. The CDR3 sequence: CASSQTSGGGANTGELFF. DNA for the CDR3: TGCGCCAGCAGCCAAACTAGCGGGGGGGGCGCCAACACCGGGGAGCTGTTTTTT.

Written as DNA, the CDR3 is TGTGCCAGCAGCCAAGTTGGACACGGGACCCAGTACTTC. Translated: CASSQVGHGTQYF. The V call is TRBV3-1 (or the pseudogene TRBV3-2), the J call TRBJ2-5; a weak D match, TRBD1 (5 bases). This CDR3 spans 13 amino acids. V shed 1 base and J shed 7 bases, with 10 bases lying between them. The V gene's germline CDR1 is LGHDT and CDR2 YNNKEL (reference sequence).

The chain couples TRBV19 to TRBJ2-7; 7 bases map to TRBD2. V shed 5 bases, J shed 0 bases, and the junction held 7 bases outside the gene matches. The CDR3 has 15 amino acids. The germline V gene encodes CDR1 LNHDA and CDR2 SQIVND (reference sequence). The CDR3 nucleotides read TGTGCCAGTAGTCTAGCGGCCGGTAGCTCCTACGAGCAGTACTTC. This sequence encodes CASSLAAGSSYEQYF.

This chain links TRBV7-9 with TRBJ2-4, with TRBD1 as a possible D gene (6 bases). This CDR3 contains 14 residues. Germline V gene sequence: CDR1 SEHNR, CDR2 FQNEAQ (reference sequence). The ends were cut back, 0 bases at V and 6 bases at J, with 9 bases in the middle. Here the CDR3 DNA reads TGTGCCAGCAGCTTAGCACAGGGTGGAAACATTCAGTACTTC. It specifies CASSLAQGGNIQYF.

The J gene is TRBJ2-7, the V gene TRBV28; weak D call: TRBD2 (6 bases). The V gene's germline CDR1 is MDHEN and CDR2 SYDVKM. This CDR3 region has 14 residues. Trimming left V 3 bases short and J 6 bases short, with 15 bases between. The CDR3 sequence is CASSLTSLNFEQYF. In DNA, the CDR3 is TGTGCCAGCAGTTTGACTAGTTTAAACTTCGAGCAGTACTTC. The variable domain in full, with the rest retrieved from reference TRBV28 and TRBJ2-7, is DVKVTQSSRYLVKRTGEKVFLECVQDMDHENMFWYRQDPGLGLRLIYFSYDVKMKEKGDIPEGYSVSREKKERFSLILESASTNQTSMYLCASSLTSLNFEQYFGPGTRLTVT.

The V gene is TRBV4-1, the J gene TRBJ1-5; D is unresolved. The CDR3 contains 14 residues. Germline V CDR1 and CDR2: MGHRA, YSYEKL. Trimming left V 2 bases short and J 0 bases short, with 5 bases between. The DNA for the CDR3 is TGCGCCAGCAGCCAACTATATAGCAATCAGCCCCAGCATTTT. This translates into CASSQLYSNQPQHF.

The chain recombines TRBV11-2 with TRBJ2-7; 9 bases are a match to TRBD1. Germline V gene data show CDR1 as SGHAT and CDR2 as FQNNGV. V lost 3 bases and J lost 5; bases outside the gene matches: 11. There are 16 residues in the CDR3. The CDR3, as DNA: TGTGCCAGCAGCTTTAGTCCGACAGGGGGGAACAACGAGCAGTACTTC. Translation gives CASSFSPTGGNNEQYF.

In DNA form, the CDR3 reads TGTGCCAGCAACCTCAAGGGACCCCTCCACTTT. It specifies CASNLKGPLHF. The chain links TRBV2 to TRBJ1-6, with D hard to call. The length of the CDR3 is 11 residues. Germline lookup yields CDR1 SNHLY and CDR2 FYNNEI. V was trimmed by 7 bases and J by 12 bases, leaving 10 bases between them.

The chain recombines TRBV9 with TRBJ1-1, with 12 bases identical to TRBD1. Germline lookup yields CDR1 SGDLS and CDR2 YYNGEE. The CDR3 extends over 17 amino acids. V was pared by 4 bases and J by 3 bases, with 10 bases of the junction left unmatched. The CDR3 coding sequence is TGTGCCAGCAGCCCCCGGGACAGGGGGCGTGGGTACACTGAAGCTTTCTTT. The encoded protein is CASSPRDRGRGYTEAFF.

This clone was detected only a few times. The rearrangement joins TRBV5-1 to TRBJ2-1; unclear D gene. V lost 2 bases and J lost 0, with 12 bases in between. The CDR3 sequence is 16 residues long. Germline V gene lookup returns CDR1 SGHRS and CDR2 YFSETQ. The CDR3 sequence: CASSFSVMSSYNEQFF. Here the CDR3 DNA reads TGCGCCAGCAGCTTCAGCGTGATGAGCTCCTACAATGAGCAGTTCTTC.